Given below is one TCR beta chain in context. The sample is drawn from a study of T-cell reconstitution after alpha-beta-depleted transplantation in children. The authors prepared the TCRbeta library with unique molecular identifiers. TCRdb redid the calling of the PCR reads with MiXCR, one entry per CDR3 protein. The table shows 380,000 or so distinct CDR3 sequences, with roughly 15% occurring only once. The V end lost 0 bases, the J end lost 0 bases, and 7 bases lay between the germline ends. CDR1 LNHNV and CDR2 YYDKDF come from the germline V gene (reference sequence). CDR3 length: 15 residues. This sequence was found in a human donor who donated a stem cell graft to a child with Fanconi anemia. The material was PBMCs, obtained from the stem cell graft. The V and J genes are TRBV15 and TRBJ2-3; tentatively, D is TRBD2 (5 bases). CDR3 loop: CATSRDRGSTDTQYF. The DNA for the CDR3 is TGTGCCACCAGCAGAGATCGAGGGAGCACAGATACGCAGTATTTT.